This is a list of T cell receptor beta chains from one sample in a study of T cell responses to AZD1222 COVID-19 vaccine. Clones were read by immunoSEQ multiplex PCR, and TCRdb kept only the in-frame ones, dropping some. The sample holds 95,000 to 150,000 clones; roughly nine tenths are singletons and the top ten take approximately 3.1%. Sequencing was performed on peripheral blood, taken on day 0 of AZD1222 vaccination. These receptors all come from an adult in good health. The CDR3 runs from the conserved cysteine through the conserved F or W. D genes are given only for firm matches. The size field is filled for only some rows; it gives once, few, many or a size class.

.,TRBV21-1,TRBJ1-1,.,CASSSQIDTIRTEAFF,TGTGCCAGCAGCTCGCAAATAGACACAATTCGCACTGAAGCTTTCTTT
.,TRBV7-2,TRBJ2-7,.,CASSSPQAPRYEQYF,TGTGCCAGCAGCTCGCCACAGGCCCCCCGGTACGAGCAGTACTTC
TRBD1,TRBV2,TRBJ1-1,.,CASSIQGGGTEAFF,TGTGCCAGCAGTATTCAGGGGGGGGGCACTGAAGCTTTCTTT
.,TRBV27,TRBJ2-7,.,CASSLRDGGRQEQYF,TGTGCCAGCAGTTTACGGGACGGTGGGCGTCAGGAGCAGTACTTC
.,TRBV5-4,TRBJ2-2,.,CASSPPPENTGELFF,TGTGCCAGCAGTCCCCCGCCAGAGAACACCGGGGAGCTGTTTTTT
TRBD2,TRBV5-1,TRBJ2-3,.,CASSSKQRTSGSIMDTQYF,TGCGCCAGCAGCTCGAAACAAAGGACTAGCGGGAGTATTATGGATACGCAGTATTTT
.,TRBV12-3/TRBV12-4,TRBJ1-2,.,CASSLGGNYGYTF,TGTGCCAGCAGTTTAGGAGGGAACTATGGCTACACCTTC
.,TRBV4-2,TRBJ2-1,.,CASSQPGHRSYNEQFF,TGTGCCAGCAGCCAACCTGGGCATCGCTCCTACAATGAGCAGTTCTTC
TRBD1,TRBV7-2,TRBJ2-7,.,CASSSEQGRIYEQYF,TGTGCCAGCAGCTCCGAACAGGGGCGTATCTACGAGCAGTACTTC
.,TRBV6-6,TRBJ1-3,.,CASSYFVGDTIYF,TGTGCCAGCAGTTATTTCGTAGGAGACACCATATATTTT
.,TRBV27,TRBJ2-7,.,CASRSFGGPTSDEQYF,TGTGCCAGCAGGAGCTTTGGCGGGCCCACCTCAGACGAGCAGTACTTC
.,TRBV29-1,TRBJ2-7,.,CSARQVDEQYF,TGCAGCGCCAGACAGGTAGACGAGCAGTACTTC
.,TRBV11-2,TRBJ1-3,.,CASSLGQLAGNTIYF,TGTGCCAGCAGCTTAGGGCAACTAGCTGGAAACACCATATATTTT
TRBD1,TRBV19,TRBJ1-2,.,CASSERGGGFSYGYTF,TGTGCCAGTAGCGAGAGAGGGGGCGGATTTTCATATGGCTACACCTTC
.,TRBV6-1,TRBJ2-7,.,CASSEWTGASYEQYF,TGTGCCAGCAGTGAATGGACGGGAGCCTCCTACGAGCAGTACTTC
TRBD1,TRBV27,TRBJ2-5,.,CASRDRGLWWETQYF,TGTGCCAGCAGAGACAGGGGACTGTGGTGGGAGACCCAGTACTTC
TRBD2,TRBV28,TRBJ2-7,.,CASSRGGTYEQYF,TGTGCCAGCAGCCGGGGGGGAACCTACGAGCAGTACTTC
.,TRBV2,TRBJ1-6,.,CASSVQGVGNSPLHF,TGTGCCAGCAGTGTTCAGGGCGTTGGTAATTCACCCCTCCACTTT
.,TRBV5-1,TRBJ1-1,.,CASSQTAGGTEAFF,TGCGCCAGCAGCCAGACCGCTGGGGGAACTGAAGCTTTCTTT
TRBD1,TRBV6-5,TRBJ1-6,.,CASSSQGRVYSPLHF,TGTGCCAGCAGTTCACAGGGGAGGGTCTATTCACCCCTCCACTTT
TRBD2,TRBV2,TRBJ2-7,.,CASRFMGGTGYEQYF,TGTGCCAGCCGCTTTATGGGGGGGACCGGCTACGAGCAGTACTTC
.,TRBV11-1,TRBJ2-3,.,CASSFPARSSTDTQYF,TGTGCCAGCAGCTTTCCGGCGCGGTCTAGCACAGATACGCAGTATTTT
TRBD1,TRBV27,TRBJ2-5,.,CASSSGTGIRETQYF,TGTGCCAGCAGCTCCGGGACAGGGATCAGGGAGACCCAGTACTTC
.,TRBV4-3,TRBJ2-2,.,CASSQGTGLNGELFF,TGCGCCAGCAGCCAAGGTACAGGGTTGAACGGGGAGCTGTTTTTT
.,TRBV9,TRBJ1-2,.,CASTSMGQGGGYTF,TGTGCCAGCACAAGTATGGGGCAGGGTGGTGGCTACACCTTC
.,TRBV7-7,TRBJ2-1,.,CASSLTSSSYNEQFF,TGTGCCAGCAGCTTGACCTCGTCCTCCTACAATGAGCAGTTCTTC
TRBD1,TRBV19,TRBJ1-2,.,CASSIVRDRGGYGYTF,TGTGCCAGTAGTATAGTCCGGGACAGGGGTGGCTATGGCTACACCTTC
.,TRBV15,TRBJ1-2,.,CATSGAAYGYTF,TGTGCCACCAGCGGGGCAGCTTATGGCTACACCTTC
.,TRBV6-2/TRBV6-3,TRBJ1-1,.,CASSYLPENTEAFF,TGTGCCAGCAGTTACCTCCCGGAGAACACTGAAGCTTTCTTT
.,TRBV3-1/TRBV3-2,TRBJ1-3,.,CASSQQGNSGNTIYF,TGTGCCAGCAGCCAACAGGGGAACTCTGGAAACACCATATATTTT
.,TRBV2,TRBJ1-2,.,CASGLASNYGYTF,TGTGCCAGCGGGTTGGCCTCTAACTATGGCTACACCTTC
.,TRBV28,TRBJ1-5,.,CASSSTEEYQPQHF,TGTGCCAGCAGTTCGACAGAGGAGTATCAGCCCCAGCATTTT
TRBD1,TRBV3-1/TRBV3-2,TRBJ1-1,once,CASSLRTPSGGTEAFF,TGTGCCAGCAGCCTACGTACGCCTTCAGGGGGCACTGAAGCTTTCTTT
TRBD1,TRBV10-3,TRBJ1-1,.,CAISEMATGMNTEAFF,TGTGCCATCAGTGAGATGGCGACAGGGATGAACACTGAAGCTTTCTTT
TRBD1,TRBV27,TRBJ1-6,.,CASSQAGTANSPLHF,TGTGCCAGCAGTCAAGCCGGGACAGCCAATTCACCCCTCCACTTT
.,TRBV7-2,TRBJ2-3,.,CASSLSVGQYF,TGTGCCAGCAGCTTAAGTGTCGGACAGTATTTT